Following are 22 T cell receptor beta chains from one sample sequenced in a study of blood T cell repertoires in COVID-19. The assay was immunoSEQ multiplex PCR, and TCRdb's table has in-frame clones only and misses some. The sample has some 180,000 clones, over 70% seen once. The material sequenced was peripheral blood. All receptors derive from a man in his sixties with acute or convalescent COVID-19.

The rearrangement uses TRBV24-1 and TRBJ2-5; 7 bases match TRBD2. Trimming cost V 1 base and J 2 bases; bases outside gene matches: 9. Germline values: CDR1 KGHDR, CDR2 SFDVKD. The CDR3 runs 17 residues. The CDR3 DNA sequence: TGTGCCACCAGTGATTTAGGGAGGGGCCGGGGGCAAGAGACCCAGTACTTC. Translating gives CATSDLGRGRGQETQYF.

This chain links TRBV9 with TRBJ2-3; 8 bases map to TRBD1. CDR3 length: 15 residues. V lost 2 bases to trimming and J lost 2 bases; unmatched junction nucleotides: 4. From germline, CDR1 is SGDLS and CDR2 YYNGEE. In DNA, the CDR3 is TGTGCCAGCAGCGTCTTGGACAGGGACACAGATACGCAGTATTTT. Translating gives CASSVLDRDTDTQYF. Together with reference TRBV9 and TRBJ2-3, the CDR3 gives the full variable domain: DSGVTQTPKHLITATGQRVTLRCSPRSGDLSVYWYQQSLDQGLQFLIQYYNGEERAKGNILERFSAQQFPDLHSELNLSSLELGDSALYFCASSVLDRDTDTQYFGPGTRLTVL.

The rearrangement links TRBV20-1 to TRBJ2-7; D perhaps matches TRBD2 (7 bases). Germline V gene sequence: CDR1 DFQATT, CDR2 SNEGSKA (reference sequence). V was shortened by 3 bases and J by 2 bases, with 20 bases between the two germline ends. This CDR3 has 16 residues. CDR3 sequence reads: CSASSTQRGGTYEQYF. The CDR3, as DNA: TGCAGTGCTAGTTCTACCCAGAGGGGGGGAACCTACGAGCAGTACTTC.

The CDR3 DNA follows: TGTGCCAGCAGCTGGCAGGGGAGGGTCACTGAAGCTTTCTTT. The encoded protein is CASSWQGRVTEAFF. The rearrangement uses TRBV6-5 and TRBJ1-1; tentatively, D is TRBD1 (6 bases). The CDR3 is made up of 14 amino acids. Trimming took 6 bases from V and 4 from J, leaving 15 bases between them. Germline V gene data show CDR1 as MNHEY and CDR2 as SVGAGI.

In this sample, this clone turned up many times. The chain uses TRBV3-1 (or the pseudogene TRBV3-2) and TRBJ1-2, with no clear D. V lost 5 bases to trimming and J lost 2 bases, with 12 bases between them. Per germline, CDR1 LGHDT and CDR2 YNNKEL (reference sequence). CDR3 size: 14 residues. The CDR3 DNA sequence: TGTGCCAGCAGCGGAACGGGGTCCAACTATGGCTACACCTTC. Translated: CASSGTGSNYGYTF.

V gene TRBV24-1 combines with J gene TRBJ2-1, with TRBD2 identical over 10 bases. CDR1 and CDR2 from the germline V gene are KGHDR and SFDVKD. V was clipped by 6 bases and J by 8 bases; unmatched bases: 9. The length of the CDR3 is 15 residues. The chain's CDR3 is CATSRASGSFYEQFF. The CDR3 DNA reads TGTGCCACCAGTAGGGCTAGCGGGAGTTTCTATGAGCAGTTCTTC.

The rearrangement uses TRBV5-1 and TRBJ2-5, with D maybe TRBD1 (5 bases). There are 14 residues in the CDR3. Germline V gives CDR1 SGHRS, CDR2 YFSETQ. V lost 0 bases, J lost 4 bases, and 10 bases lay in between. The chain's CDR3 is CASSLAQGTETQYF. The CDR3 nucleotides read TGCGCCAGCAGCTTGGCTCAGGGAACAGAGACCCAGTACTTC.

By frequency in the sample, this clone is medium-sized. CDR3 DNA sequence: TGTGCCAGCAGTTACGATGGGACAGGGTCGAATGAGCAGTTCTTC. It specifies CASSYDGTGSNEQFF. The genes are TRBV6-2 or TRBV6-3 and TRBJ2-1, with 9 nucleotides matching TRBD1. The CDR3 covers 15 residues. Germline CDR1 reads MNHEY; CDR2 reads SVGEGT. Losses at the gene ends were 2 bases for V and 7 bases for J; bases not matched to a gene: 6.

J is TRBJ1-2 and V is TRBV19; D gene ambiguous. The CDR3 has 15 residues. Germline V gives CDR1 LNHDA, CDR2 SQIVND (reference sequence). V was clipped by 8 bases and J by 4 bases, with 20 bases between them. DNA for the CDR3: TGTGCCAGTTTTAGCGCGCCGGGGAACTTCTATGGCTACACCTTC. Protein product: CASFSAPGNFYGYTF. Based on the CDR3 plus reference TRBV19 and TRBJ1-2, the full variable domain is DGGITQSPKYLFRKEGQNVTLSCEQNLNHDAMYWYRQDPGQGLRLIYYSQIVNDFQKGDIAEGYSVSREKKESFPLTVTSAQKNPTAFYLCASFSAPGNFYGYTFGSGTRLTVV.

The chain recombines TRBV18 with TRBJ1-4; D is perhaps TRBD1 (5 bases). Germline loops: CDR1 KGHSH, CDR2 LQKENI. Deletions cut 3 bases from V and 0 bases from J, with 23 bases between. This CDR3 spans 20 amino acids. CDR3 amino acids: CASSPVTPGPNLATNEKLFF. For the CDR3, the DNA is TGTGCCAGCTCACCGGTGACCCCAGGGCCGAATCTTGCAACTAATGAAAAACTGTTTTTT. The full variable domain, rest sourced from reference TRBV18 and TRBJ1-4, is NAGVMQNPRHLVRRRGQEARLRCSPMKGHSHVYWYRQLPEEGLKFMVYLQKENIIDESGMPKERFSAEFPKEGPSILRIQQVVRGDSAAYFCASSPVTPGPNLATNEKLFFGSGTQLSVL.

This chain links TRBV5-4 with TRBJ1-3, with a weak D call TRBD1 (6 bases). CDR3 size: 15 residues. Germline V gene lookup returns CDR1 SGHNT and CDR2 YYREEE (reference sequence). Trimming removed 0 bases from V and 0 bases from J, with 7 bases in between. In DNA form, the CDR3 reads TGTGCCAGCAGCTTGGGACAGGCCTCTGGAAACACCATATATTTT. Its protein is CASSLGQASGNTIYF.

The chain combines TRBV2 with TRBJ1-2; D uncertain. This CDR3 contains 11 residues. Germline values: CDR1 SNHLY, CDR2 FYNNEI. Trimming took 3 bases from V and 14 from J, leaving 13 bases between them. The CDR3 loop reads CASSETSGSTF. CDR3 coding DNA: TGTGCCAGCAGTGAGACTTCGGGTTCAACCTTC.

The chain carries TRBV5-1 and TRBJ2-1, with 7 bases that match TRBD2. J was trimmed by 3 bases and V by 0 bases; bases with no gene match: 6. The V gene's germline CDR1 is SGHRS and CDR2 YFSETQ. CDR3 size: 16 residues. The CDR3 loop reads CASSLVGLAVYNEQFF. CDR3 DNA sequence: TGCGCCAGCAGCTTGGTAGGCCTAGCGGTCTACAATGAGCAGTTCTTC.

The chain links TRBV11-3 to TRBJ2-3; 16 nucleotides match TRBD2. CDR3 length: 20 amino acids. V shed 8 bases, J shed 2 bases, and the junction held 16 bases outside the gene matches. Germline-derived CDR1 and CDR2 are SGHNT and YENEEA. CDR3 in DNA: TGTGCCAGCGACTCTAGTGGGACTAGCGGGGGGGGCCGCTCCACAGATACGCAGTATTTT. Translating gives CASDSSGTSGGGRSTDTQYF.

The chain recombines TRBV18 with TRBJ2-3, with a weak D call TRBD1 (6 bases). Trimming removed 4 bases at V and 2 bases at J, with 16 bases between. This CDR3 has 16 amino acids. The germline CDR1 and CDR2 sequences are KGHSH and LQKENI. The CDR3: CASSLAGVGATDTQYF. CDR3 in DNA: TGTGCCAGCTCACTCGCAGGGGTTGGGGCCACAGATACGCAGTATTTT. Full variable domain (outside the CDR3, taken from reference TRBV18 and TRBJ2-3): NAGVMQNPRHLVRRRGQEARLRCSPMKGHSHVYWYRQLPEEGLKFMVYLQKENIIDESGMPKERFSAEFPKEGPSILRIQQVVRGDSAAYFCASSLAGVGATDTQYFGPGTRLTVL.

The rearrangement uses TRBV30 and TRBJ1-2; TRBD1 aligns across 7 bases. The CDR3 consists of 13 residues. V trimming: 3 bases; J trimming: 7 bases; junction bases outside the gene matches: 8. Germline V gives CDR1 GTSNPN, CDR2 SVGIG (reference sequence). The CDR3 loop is CAWRRDRGSGYTF. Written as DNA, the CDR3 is TGTGCCTGGAGACGGGACAGAGGTTCTGGCTACACCTTC.

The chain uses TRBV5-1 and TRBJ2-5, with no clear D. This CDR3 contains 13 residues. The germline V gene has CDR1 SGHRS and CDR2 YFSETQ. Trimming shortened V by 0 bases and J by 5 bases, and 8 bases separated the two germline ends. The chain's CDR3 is CASSLEAVETQYF. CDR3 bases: TGCGCCAGCAGCTTGGAGGCGGTGGAGACCCAGTACTTC.

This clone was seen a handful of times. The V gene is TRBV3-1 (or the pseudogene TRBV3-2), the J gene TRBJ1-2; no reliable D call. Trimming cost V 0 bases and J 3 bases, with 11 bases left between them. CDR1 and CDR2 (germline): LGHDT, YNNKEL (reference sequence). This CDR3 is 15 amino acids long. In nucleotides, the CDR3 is TGTGCCAGCAGCCAAGATCTGGGCGGGTACTATGGCTACACCTTC. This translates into CASSQDLGGYYGYTF.

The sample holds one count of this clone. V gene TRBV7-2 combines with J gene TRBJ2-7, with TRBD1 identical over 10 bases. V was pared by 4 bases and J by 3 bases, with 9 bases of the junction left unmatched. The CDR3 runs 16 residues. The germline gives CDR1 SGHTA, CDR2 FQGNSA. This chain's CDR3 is CASSSRARDRGYEQYF. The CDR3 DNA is TGTGCCAGCAGCTCTCGAGCGAGGGACAGGGGCTACGAGCAGTACTTC.

The CDR3 bases are TGTGCCAGTAAAGAGGTCTCAGGGATCTCTGAAGCTTTCTTT. The encoded protein is CASKEVSGISEAFF. The chain couples TRBV19 to TRBJ1-1, with a weak D call TRBD1 (5 bases). V lost 7 bases and J lost 6, with 18 bases in between. The germline V gene encodes CDR1 LNHDA and CDR2 SQIVND (reference sequence). The CDR3 totals 14 residues. Full variable domain (rest looked up from reference TRBV19 and TRBJ1-1): DGGITQSPKYLFRKEGQNVTLSCEQNLNHDAMYWYRQDPGQGLRLIYYSQIVNDFQKGDIAEGYSVSREKKESFPLTVTSAQKNPTAFYLCASKEVSGISEAFFGQGTRLTVV.

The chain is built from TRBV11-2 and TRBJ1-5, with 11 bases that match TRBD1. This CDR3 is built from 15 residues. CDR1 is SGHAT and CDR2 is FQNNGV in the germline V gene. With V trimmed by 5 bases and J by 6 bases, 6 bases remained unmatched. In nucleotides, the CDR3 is TGTGCCAGCAGCCGGACAGGGGGCGCGAGTCAGCCCCAGCATTTT. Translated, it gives CASSRTGGASQPQHF.

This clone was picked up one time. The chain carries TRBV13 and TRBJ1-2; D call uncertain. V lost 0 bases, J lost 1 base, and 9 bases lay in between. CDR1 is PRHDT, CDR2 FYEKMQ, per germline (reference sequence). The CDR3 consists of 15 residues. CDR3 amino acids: CASSLGGPDNYGYTF. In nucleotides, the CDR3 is TGTGCCAGCAGCTTAGGGGGCCCTGATAACTATGGCTACACCTTC.